Listed below are T cell receptor beta chains from one sample, sequenced in a study of T cell changes during pregnancy in multiple sclerosis. Sequencing was performed with immunoSEQ multiplex PCR; in TCRdb, only in-frame clones are kept and a portion is missing. The table records 60,000 to 95,000 clones, around nine tenths of them present only once. This material consisted of CD4+ T cells from peripheral blood mononuclear cells, taken before pregnancy. Source of these receptors: a female donor with multiple sclerosis, enrolled in a pregnancy study. CDR3s include the opening cysteine and the closing phenylalanine or tryptophan. D genes are given only for firm matches. Size is stated for part of the rows, as once, few or many counts, or as a class when the clone is expanded.

clone_size: -; d_call: -; j_call: TRBJ2-7; v_call: TRBV28; cdr3_length: 13; cdr3_nt: TGTGCCAGCAGTTCAGGACTGGTCTACGAGCAGTACTTC; cdr3_aa: CASSSGLVYEQYF
clone_size: -; d_call: TRBD2; j_call: TRBJ2-7; v_call: TRBV28; cdr3_length: 19; cdr3_nt: TGTGCCAGCAGTCTCCGGCCTGGGACTAGCGGGAGCCGTTCCTACGAGCAGTACTTC; cdr3_aa: CASSLRPGTSGSRSYEQYF
clone_size: -; d_call: TRBD1; j_call: TRBJ2-7; v_call: TRBV5-1; cdr3_length: 13; cdr3_nt: TGCGCCAGCAGCAGGGACAGGAGATACGAGCAGTACTTC; cdr3_aa: CASSRDRRYEQYF
clone_size: -; d_call: -; j_call: TRBJ1-2; v_call: TRBV7-2; cdr3_length: 15; cdr3_nt: TGTGCCAGCAGCTTACCAGGGCGCCGAAACTATGGCTACACCTTC; cdr3_aa: CASSLPGRRNYGYTF
clone_size: -; d_call: TRBD2; j_call: TRBJ2-1; v_call: TRBV5-1; cdr3_length: 14; cdr3_nt: TGCGCCAGCAGCTTGGGAGCTAGCGGGGATGAGCAGTTCTTC; cdr3_aa: CASSLGASGDEQFF
clone_size: -; d_call: TRBD1; j_call: TRBJ1-1; v_call: TRBV19; cdr3_length: 15; cdr3_nt: TGTGCCAGTAGTATAGGCGGGACAGGGAACACTGAAGCTTTCTTT; cdr3_aa: CASSIGGTGNTEAFF
clone_size: -; d_call: -; j_call: TRBJ1-2; v_call: TRBV27; cdr3_length: 14; cdr3_nt: TGTGCCAGCAGCCGGTCGGGGGGGGTCGGTGGCTACACCTTC; cdr3_aa: CASSRSGGVGGYTF
clone_size: -; d_call: TRBD2; j_call: TRBJ2-7; v_call: TRBV6-5; cdr3_length: 15; cdr3_nt: TGTGCCAGCAGTTACCGAGGAGGACTAGCTTACGAGCAGTACTTC; cdr3_aa: CASSYRGGLAYEQYF
clone_size: -; d_call: -; j_call: TRBJ2-5; v_call: TRBV28; cdr3_length: 13; cdr3_nt: TGTGCCAGCAATAGAGAATACCAAGAGACCCAGTACTTC; cdr3_aa: CASNREYQETQYF
clone_size: -; d_call: -; j_call: TRBJ1-6; v_call: TRBV7-3; cdr3_length: 13; cdr3_nt: TGTGCCAGCAGCCTTAGGGGGAATTCACCCCTCCACTTT; cdr3_aa: CASSLRGNSPLHF
clone_size: -; d_call: -; j_call: TRBJ1-2; v_call: TRBV30; cdr3_length: 15; cdr3_nt: TGTGCCTGGAGTGTACAAGGGGGTAGTCCCTATGGCTACACCTTC; cdr3_aa: CAWSVQGGSPYGYTF
clone_size: -; d_call: -; j_call: TRBJ1-4; v_call: TRBV10-3; cdr3_length: 16; cdr3_nt: TGTGCCATCAGTGAGTCGAAGGCAGGGCTTAATGAAAAACTGTTTTTT; cdr3_aa: CAISESKAGLNEKLFF
clone_size: -; d_call: TRBD2; j_call: TRBJ2-3; v_call: TRBV19; cdr3_length: 18; cdr3_nt: TGTGCCAGTCAATTTGGTGTACGAGTAGCGGGGGGGCCAGATACGCAGTATTTT; cdr3_aa: CASQFGVRVAGGPDTQYF
clone_size: -; d_call: -; j_call: TRBJ1-1; v_call: TRBV10-1; cdr3_length: 12; cdr3_nt: TGCGCCAGCAGTCGAGGCAACACTGAAGCTTTCTTT; cdr3_aa: CASSRGNTEAFF
clone_size: -; d_call: -; j_call: TRBJ2-1; v_call: TRBV1; cdr3_length: 14; cdr3_nt: TGCACCAGCAGCCGGTGGGGGGGGACTAATGAGCAGTTCTTC; cdr3_aa: CTSSRWGGTNEQFF
clone_size: -; d_call: TRBD1; j_call: TRBJ2-3; v_call: TRBV7-2; cdr3_length: 16; cdr3_nt: TGTGCCAGCAGCTTAAACCGGGACAGGGTCGCAGATACGCAGTATTTT; cdr3_aa: CASSLNRDRVADTQYF
clone_size: once; d_call: TRBD2; j_call: TRBJ2-7; v_call: TRBV30; cdr3_length: 16; cdr3_nt: TGTGCCTGGGTACCGGGACTAGCGGGGGGGCACTACGAGCAGTACTTC; cdr3_aa: CAWVPGLAGGHYEQYF
clone_size: -; d_call: -; j_call: TRBJ1-1; v_call: TRBV7-2; cdr3_length: 14; cdr3_nt: TGTGCCAGCAGCTTAAGACAGCGCGCGGCTGAAGCTTTCTTT; cdr3_aa: CASSLRQRAAEAFF
clone_size: few; d_call: TRBD2; j_call: TRBJ2-1; v_call: TRBV28; cdr3_length: 15; cdr3_nt: TGTGCCAGCAGTCTAGCGGGAGGGGGCTACAATGAGCAGTTCTTC; cdr3_aa: CASSLAGGGYNEQFF
clone_size: -; d_call: -; j_call: TRBJ2-1; v_call: TRBV13; cdr3_length: 16; cdr3_nt: TGTGCCAGCAGCAATCCTCGGGGGAAGACGTACAATGAGCAGTTCTTC; cdr3_aa: CASSNPRGKTYNEQFF
clone_size: -; d_call: TRBD2; j_call: TRBJ2-2; v_call: TRBV4-3; cdr3_length: 14; cdr3_nt: TGCGCCAGCAGCCTCCTAGCGGACACCGGGGAGCTGTTTTTT; cdr3_aa: CASSLLADTGELFF
clone_size: -; d_call: TRBD1; j_call: TRBJ2-5; v_call: TRBV11-2; cdr3_length: 16; cdr3_nt: TGTGCCAGCAGCGCCCCACTAAGGACAGGTCGAGAGACCCAGTACTTC; cdr3_aa: CASSAPLRTGRETQYF
clone_size: -; d_call: -; j_call: TRBJ1-5; v_call: TRBV6-6; cdr3_length: 12; cdr3_nt: TGTGCCAGCAATTTCAGGGATCAGCCCCAGCATTTT; cdr3_aa: CASNFRDQPQHF
clone_size: -; d_call: TRBD1; j_call: TRBJ2-7; v_call: TRBV19; cdr3_length: 16; cdr3_nt: TGTGCCAGTAGTCTGTCCGGGACAGGGCTCCCCTACGAGCAGTACTTC; cdr3_aa: CASSLSGTGLPYEQYF
clone_size: once; d_call: -; j_call: TRBJ1-1; v_call: TRBV6-5; cdr3_length: 11; cdr3_nt: TGTGCCAGCAGTCCGCGGACTGAAGCTTTCTTT; cdr3_aa: CASSPRTEAFF
clone_size: -; d_call: -; j_call: TRBJ1-1; v_call: TRBV5-4; cdr3_length: 15; cdr3_nt: TGTGCCAGCAGCTTGGTTGTGGGGCTTAACACTGAAGCTTTCTTT; cdr3_aa: CASSLVVGLNTEAFF
clone_size: -; d_call: -; j_call: TRBJ2-5; v_call: TRBV27; cdr3_length: 11; cdr3_nt: TGTGCCAGCAGTTCGCAAGAGACCCAGTACTTC; cdr3_aa: CASSSQETQYF
clone_size: -; d_call: TRBD1; j_call: TRBJ1-2; v_call: TRBV12-5; cdr3_length: 14; cdr3_nt: TGTGCTAGTGGAGCCGACAGGGGGTTCTATGGCTACACCTTC; cdr3_aa: CASGADRGFYGYTF
clone_size: -; d_call: TRBD1; j_call: TRBJ1-5; v_call: TRBV18; cdr3_length: 18; cdr3_nt: TGTGCCAGCTCACCAGACAGGGGGCTGACGAATAGCAATCAGCCCCAGCATTTT; cdr3_aa: CASSPDRGLTNSNQPQHF
clone_size: -; d_call: TRBD1; j_call: TRBJ2-7; v_call: TRBV5-3; cdr3_length: 18; cdr3_nt: TGTGCCAGAAGCTTAACTCCCGGGACAGGGGTTTTTGTCCACGAGCAGTACTTC; cdr3_aa: CARSLTPGTGVFVHEQYF
clone_size: -; d_call: TRBD2; j_call: TRBJ2-3; v_call: TRBV29-1; cdr3_length: 14; cdr3_nt: TGCAGCGTTTTCCAAGCGGGAGCTACAGATACGCAGTATTTT; cdr3_aa: CSVFQAGATDTQYF